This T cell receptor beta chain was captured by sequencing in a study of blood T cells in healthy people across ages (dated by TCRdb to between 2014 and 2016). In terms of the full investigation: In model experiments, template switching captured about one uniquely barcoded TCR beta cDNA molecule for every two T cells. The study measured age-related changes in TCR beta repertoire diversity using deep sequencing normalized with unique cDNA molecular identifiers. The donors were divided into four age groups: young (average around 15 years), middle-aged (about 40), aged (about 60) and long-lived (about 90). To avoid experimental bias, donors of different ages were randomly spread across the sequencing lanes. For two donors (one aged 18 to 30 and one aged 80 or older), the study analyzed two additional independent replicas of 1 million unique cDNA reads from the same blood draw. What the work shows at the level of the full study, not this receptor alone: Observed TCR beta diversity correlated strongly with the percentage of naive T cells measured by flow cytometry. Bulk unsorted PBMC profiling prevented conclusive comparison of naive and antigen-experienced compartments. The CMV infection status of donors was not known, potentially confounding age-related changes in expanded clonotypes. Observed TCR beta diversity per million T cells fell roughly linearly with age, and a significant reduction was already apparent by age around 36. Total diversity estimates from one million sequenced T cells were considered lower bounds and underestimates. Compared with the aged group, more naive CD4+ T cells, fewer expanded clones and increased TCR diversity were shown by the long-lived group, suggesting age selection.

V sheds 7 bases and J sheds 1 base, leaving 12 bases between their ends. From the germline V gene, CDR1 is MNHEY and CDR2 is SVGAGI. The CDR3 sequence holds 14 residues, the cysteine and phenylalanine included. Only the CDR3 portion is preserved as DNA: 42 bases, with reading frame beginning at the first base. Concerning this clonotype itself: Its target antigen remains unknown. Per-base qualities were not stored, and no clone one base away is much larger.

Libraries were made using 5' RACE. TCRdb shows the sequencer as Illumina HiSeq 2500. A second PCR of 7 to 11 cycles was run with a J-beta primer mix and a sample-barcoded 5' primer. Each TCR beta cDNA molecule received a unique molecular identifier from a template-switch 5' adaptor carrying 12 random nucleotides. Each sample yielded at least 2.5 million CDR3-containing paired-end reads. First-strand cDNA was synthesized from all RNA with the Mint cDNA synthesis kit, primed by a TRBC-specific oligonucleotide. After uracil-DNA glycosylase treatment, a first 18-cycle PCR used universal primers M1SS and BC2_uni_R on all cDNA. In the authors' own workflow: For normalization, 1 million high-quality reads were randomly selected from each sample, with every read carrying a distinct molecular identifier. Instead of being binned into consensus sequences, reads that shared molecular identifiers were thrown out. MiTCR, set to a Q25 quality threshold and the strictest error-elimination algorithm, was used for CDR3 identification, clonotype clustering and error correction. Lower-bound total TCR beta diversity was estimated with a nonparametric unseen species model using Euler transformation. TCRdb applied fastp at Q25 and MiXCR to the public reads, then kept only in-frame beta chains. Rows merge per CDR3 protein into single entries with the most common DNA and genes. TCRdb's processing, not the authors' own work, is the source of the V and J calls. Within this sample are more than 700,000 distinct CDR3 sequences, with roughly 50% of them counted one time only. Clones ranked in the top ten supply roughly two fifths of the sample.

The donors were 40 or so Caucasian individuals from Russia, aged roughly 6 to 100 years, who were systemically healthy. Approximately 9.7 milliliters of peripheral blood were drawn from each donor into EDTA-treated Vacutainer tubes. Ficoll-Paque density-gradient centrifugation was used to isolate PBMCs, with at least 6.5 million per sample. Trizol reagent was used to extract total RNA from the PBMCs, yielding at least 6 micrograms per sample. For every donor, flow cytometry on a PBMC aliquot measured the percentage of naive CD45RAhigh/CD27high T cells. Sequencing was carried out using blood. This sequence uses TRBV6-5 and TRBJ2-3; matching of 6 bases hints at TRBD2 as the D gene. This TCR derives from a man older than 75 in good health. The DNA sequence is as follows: TGTGCCAGCACGGCGCGGGGTGGCACAGATACGCAGTATTTT. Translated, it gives CASTARGGTDTQYF.